Below, 22 T cell receptor beta chains from the same sample are listed, as sequenced in a study of T cells in Graves' hyperthyroidism and ophthalmopathy. Amplification of TCR beta CDR3 regions was performed using RNA transcripts as template. The HTBI primer set served for first-round RT-PCR of the TCR CDR3. TCRdb used MiXCR to reprocess the multiplex PCR reads, holding one entry per CDR3 protein. The top ten hold about 8.9% of the sample, which has about 840,000 distinct CDR3 sequences, roughly 40% seen once. Sequencing was carried out using blood. The receptor set was obtained from a man between 18 and 35 years old with Graves' hyperthyroidism.

This clonotype was counted at least ten times. The rearrangement joins TRBV7-2 to TRBJ2-7; 11 nucleotides agree with TRBD1. Germline CDR1 and CDR2: SGHTA and FQGNSA. The trim removed 6 bases at V and 2 bases at J, leaving 6 bases unmatched. The CDR3 runs to 15 residues. DNA of the CDR3: TGTGCCAGCAGGCGGACAGGGGGCCCAACCTACGAGCAGTACTTC. The encoded protein is CASRRTGGPTYEQYF. Drawing the rest from reference TRBV7-2 and TRBJ2-7, the complete variable domain is GAGVSQSPSNKVTEKGKDVELRCDPISGHTALYWYRQSLGQGLEFLIYFQGNSAPDKSGLPSDRFSAERTGGSVSTLTIQRTQQEDSAVYLCASRRTGGPTYEQYFGPGTRLTVT.

V is TRBV20-1 and J is TRBJ2-7; 10 bases agree with TRBD2. The CDR3 contains 16 residues. Germline V CDR1 and CDR2: DFQATT, SNEGSKA (reference sequence). Trimming took 3 bases from V and 6 from J; bases not matched to a gene: 14. As DNA, the CDR3 is TGCAGTGCTAGTCGCCCCAGCGGGAGGGCCCTCGGCGAGCAGTACTTC. Its protein is CSASRPSGRALGEQYF.

This clonotype was picked up many times. This chain links TRBV7-9 with TRBJ2-5, with D maybe TRBD1 (6 bases). Germline CDR1 reads SEHNR; CDR2 reads FQNEAQ (reference sequence). V lost 6 bases and J 2 bases, leaving 10 bases between the germline ends. The CDR3 length is 13 residues. Here the CDR3 DNA reads TGTGCCAGCAGTCGGACAGAGCAAGAGACCCAGTACTTC. Translated: CASSRTEQETQYF.

This clonotype was counted ten times or more. This chain links TRBV2 with TRBJ2-2; tentatively, D is TRBD2 (5 bases). The CDR3 loop spans 16 amino acids. Trimming took off 4 bases at V and 0 bases at J, with 12 bases between the two ends. Germline V gene sequence: CDR1 SNHLY, CDR2 FYNNEI. The CDR3 spells CASSAGRTANTGELFF. Written as DNA, the CDR3 is TGTGCCAGCAGTGCGGGAAGAACGGCGAACACCGGGGAGCTGTTTTTT. Together with reference TRBV2 and TRBJ2-2, the CDR3 gives the full variable domain: EPEVTQTPSHQVTQMGQEVILRCVPISNHLYFYWYRQILGQKVEFLVSFYNNEISEKSEIFDDQFSVERPDGSNFTLKIRSTKLEDSAMYFCASSAGRTANTGELFFGEGSRLTVL.

This clonotype was counted at least ten times. The chain employs TRBV19 and TRBJ1-2, with 7 bases fitting TRBD1. V lost 9 bases to trimming and J lost 3 bases; unmatched junction nucleotides: 7. Per germline, CDR1 LNHDA and CDR2 SQIVND (reference sequence). The CDR3 runs to 13 residues. In nucleotides, the CDR3 is TGTGCCAGCGAGACAGGGTTTGACTATGGCTACACCTTC. This gives the protein CASETGFDYGYTF.

The rearrangement joins TRBV5-1 to TRBJ2-7; the D gene is possibly TRBD2 (6 bases). Deletions cut 4 bases from V and 8 bases from J, with 22 bases between. This CDR3 region has 15 residues. The V gene's germline CDR1 is SGHRS and CDR2 YFSETQ. This chain's CDR3 is CASSPGDHNQPQQYF. CDR3 nucleotide sequence: TGCGCCAGCAGCCCGGGGGACCACAATCAGCCCCAGCAGTACTTC.

The rearrangement joins TRBV12-3 or TRBV12-4 to TRBJ1-6; 7 nucleotides align to TRBD1. CDR3 length: 15 residues. Trimming cost V 1 base and J 9 bases; bases outside gene matches: 6. This chain's CDR3 is CASSLGDSGGSPLHF. The CDR3 nucleotides read TGTGCCAGCAGTTTAGGGGACAGTGGTGGTTCACCCCTCCACTTT.

This clonotype was seen only a few times. In DNA form, the CDR3 reads TGTGCCAGCAGCGCGTCGGGAGGGGGCAATCAGCCCCAGCATTTT. It specifies CASSASGGGNQPQHF. The chain uses TRBV5-6 and TRBJ1-5, with D maybe TRBD1 (5 bases). The CDR3 consists of 15 residues. Looked up from germline, CDR1 is SGHDT and CDR2 is YYEEEE. V was pared by 4 bases and J by 2 bases, with 13 bases between.

J is TRBJ1-2 and V is TRBV15; D might be TRBD1 (5 bases). The ends were cut back, 0 bases at V and 4 bases at J, with 12 bases in the middle. Germline V gene lookup returns CDR1 LNHNV and CDR2 YYDKDF (reference sequence). The CDR3 spans 15 residues. Here the CDR3 DNA reads TGTGCCACCAGCAGAGATAAAGGGGCGGGCTATGGCTACACCTTC. Translation: CATSRDKGAGYGYTF. Looking up the rest from reference TRBV15 and TRBJ1-2 gives the full variable domain: DAMVIQNPRYQVTQFGKPVTLSCSQTLNHNVMYWYQQKSSQAPKLLFHYYDKDFNNEADTPDNFQSRRPNTSFCFLDIRSPGLGDTAMYLCATSRDKGAGYGYTFGSGTRLTVV.

V usage is TRBV12-3 or TRBV12-4 and J usage is TRBJ1-5, with D possibly TRBD1 on 6 matching bases. CDR3 length: 13 residues. Trimming took off 6 bases at V and 9 bases at J, with 15 bases between the two ends. CDR3 amino acids: CASRPTGSGPQHF. CDR3 nucleotide sequence: TGTGCCAGCAGACCGACAGGTTCCGGGCCCCAGCATTTT.

This chain uses TRBV5-1 with TRBJ1-6; D gene unclear. Per the germline V gene, CDR1 is SGHRS and CDR2 is YFSETQ. Trimming removed 1 base from V and 7 bases from J, with 9 bases in between. The CDR3 contains 14 residues. This CDR3 is CASSLRRENSPLHF. In nucleotides, the CDR3 is TGCGCCAGCAGCTTGCGGCGGGAAAATTCACCCCTCCACTTT.

This clonotype was recorded many times. The CDR3 DNA sequence: TGTGCCATCAGGGAAAGGGACACTGAAGCTTTCTTT. This gives the protein CAIRERDTEAFF. The gene calls are TRBV10-3 and TRBJ1-1; D gene unclear. The CDR3 extends over 12 amino acids. V lost 6 bases, J lost 3 bases, and 8 bases lay in between. Germline V gene lookup returns CDR1 ENHRY and CDR2 SYGVKD.

The rearrangement links TRBV15 to TRBJ1-1; D is perhaps TRBD1 (5 bases). Trimming stripped 10 bases from V and 7 bases from J, with 22 bases between. The CDR3 has 14 residues. Germline loops: CDR1 LNHNV, CDR2 YYDKDF (reference sequence). The chain's CDR3 is CASSSPGGLLEAFF. CDR3 sequence (DNA): TGTGCCAGCAGTTCGCCCGGGGGACTGCTTGAAGCTTTCTTT.

The CDR3 spells CASSLRDISTGELFF. CDR3 sequence (DNA): TGTGCCAGCAGCTTAAGAGACATAAGTACCGGGGAGCTGTTTTTT. The chain uses TRBV7-3 and TRBJ2-2; D is uncertain. The germline V gene encodes CDR1 SGHTA and CDR2 FQGTGA. This CDR3 is built from 15 residues. V lost 1 base and J 5 bases, leaving 11 bases between the germline ends. The full variable domain, its missing parts supplied by reference TRBV7-3 and TRBJ2-2, is GAGVSQTPSNKVTEKGKYVELRCDPISGHTALYWYRQSLGQGPEFLIYFQGTGAADDSGLPNDRFFAVRPEGSVSTLKIQRTERGDSAVYLCASSLRDISTGELFFGEGSRLTVL.

The V call is TRBV10-2, the J call TRBJ2-5; 7 bases match TRBD2. The CDR3 is 16 amino acids. V shed 6 bases, J shed 4 bases, and the junction held 14 bases outside the gene matches. Germline CDR1 and CDR2: WSHSY and SAAADI. The DNA for the CDR3 is TGCGCCAGCAGGGAGGGCGCGGGAGCCATCGGAGAGACCCAGTACTTC. Its translation is CASREGAGAIGETQYF.

The chain joins TRBV29-1 to TRBJ2-5; tentatively, D is TRBD1 (6 bases). The DNA matches TRBJ2-1 better at its end, which makes the J call doubtful. Germline assignment: CDR1 SQVTM and CDR2 ANQGSEA. The CDR3 has 11 residues. CDR3 residues: CSVSTGNEQFF. Written as DNA, the CDR3 is TGCAGCGTTTCTACAGGGAATGAGCAGTTCTTC.

This clonotype was observed many times. The chain combines TRBV29-1 with TRBJ1-2, with D possibly TRBD1 on 5 matching bases. This CDR3 comprises 12 residues. The germline gives CDR1 SQVTM, CDR2 ANQGSEA. The V end lost 3 bases, the J end lost 1 base, and 6 bases lay between the germline ends. The CDR3 region is CSVDRGNYGYTF. The CDR3 DNA reads as TGCAGCGTTGATAGGGGTAACTATGGCTACACCTTC.

The chain has TRBV11-2 and TRBJ2-2; D gene ambiguous. The CDR3 is 13 amino acids. The V end lost 2 bases, the J end lost 3 bases, and 4 bases lay between the germline ends. Looked up from germline, CDR1 is SGHAT and CDR2 is FQNNGV. CDR3 protein: CASSLLYTGELFF. DNA of the CDR3: TGTGCCAGCAGCTTACTCTACACCGGGGAGCTGTTTTTT.

This clonotype was picked up a small number of times. A single base separates this from a much larger clone, so it may be a read error. This chain links TRBV13 with TRBJ1-1; D ambiguous. The V gene lost 5 bases and the J gene lost 2 bases, with 6 bases spanning the gap. The V gene's germline CDR1 is PRHDT and CDR2 FYEKMQ (reference sequence). This CDR3 comprises 12 residues. CDR3 sequence: CASSASNTEAFF. The CDR3 region has the DNA TGTGCCAGCAGCGCCAGTAACACTGAAGCTTTCTTT.

This clonotype was counted at least ten times. The gene calls are TRBV10-3 and TRBJ1-2; maybe TRBD1 (5 bases). In germline, CDR1 is ENHRY, CDR2 SYGVKD. The V and J ends lost 0 bases and 8 bases respectively, with 10 bases between them. The CDR3 extends over 13 amino acids. The CDR3 protein is CAISESGVRGYTF. CDR3 in DNA: TGTGCCATCAGTGAGTCGGGGGTTCGCGGCTACACCTTC.

This clonotype was seen only a few times. The J gene is TRBJ2-7, the V gene TRBV20-1; D may be TRBD1 or TRBD2 (6 bases each). The CDR3 totals 13 residues. The V end was cut by 1 base, the J end by 3 bases, with 10 bases between. Germline V gives CDR1 DFQATT, CDR2 SNEGSKA (reference sequence). The CDR3 nucleotides read TGCAGTGCTAGAGCGGAGGGGGACTACGAGCAGTACTTC. This encodes CSARAEGDYEQYF.

The V and J genes are TRBV29-1 and TRBJ2-2; 8 bases align to TRBD1. This CDR3 is 14 amino acids long. From germline, CDR1 is SQVTM and CDR2 ANQGSEA. Losses at the gene ends were 1 base for V and 6 bases for J; bases not matched to a gene: 4. For the CDR3, the DNA is TGCAGCGTTGAAGGGACAGGGATCGCCGGGGAGCTGTTTTTT. Translating gives CSVEGTGIAGELFF.